The next 17 T cell receptor beta chains were all read from a single sample in a study of blood T cell repertoires in COVID-19. Profiling relied on immunoSEQ multiplex PCR, and the TCRdb table lists in-frame clones only, not all of them. The table records 200,000 or so clones, around 85% of them present only once. The sample taken for sequencing was peripheral blood. These receptors were obtained from a person aged 70 to 79 with COVID-19, enrolled during active disease.

The V gene is TRBV28, the J gene TRBJ1-1; D possibly corresponds to TRBD1 (5 bases). V was cut by 7 bases and J by 4 bases, with 10 bases left in between. Germline lookup yields CDR1 MDHEN and CDR2 SYDVKM. This CDR3 spans 12 amino acids. The CDR3 region has the DNA TGTGCCAGCACCTTGGGGGGCACTGAAGCTTTCTTT. Its translation is CASTLGGTEAFF.

The chain combines TRBV28 with TRBJ1-2, with 8 positions matching TRBD1. Germline CDR1 reads MDHEN; CDR2 reads SYDVKM. This CDR3 region has 15 residues. V shed 5 bases and J 2 bases; nucleotides not matched to a gene: 7. The CDR3 here is CASSQTGGRNYGYTF. The CDR3 coding sequence is TGTGCCAGCAGTCAAACAGGGGGTCGAAACTATGGCTACACCTTC.

The genes are TRBV15 and TRBJ1-1; D unresolved. The CDR3 length is 17 residues. Trimming took off 0 bases at V and 4 bases at J, with 18 bases between the two ends. The germline V gene encodes CDR1 LNHNV and CDR2 YYDKDF (reference sequence). The CDR3 loop reads CATSRDILRNRGTEAFF. DNA of the CDR3: TGTGCCACCAGCAGAGATATTTTGCGGAATAGAGGCACTGAAGCTTTCTTT.

The genes are TRBV6-5 and TRBJ2-2; a possible D gene is TRBD2 (6 bases). Between the trimmed V and J ends, which lost 6 bases and 9 bases, there was a span of 14 bases. Germline CDR1 reads MNHEY; CDR2 reads SVGAGI. The CDR3 has 13 residues. CDR3 bases: TGTGCCAGCAGAGAGATCGGGGGTCGGGAGCTGTTTTTT. Amino acid sequence: CASREIGGRELFF.

The chain uses TRBV18 and TRBJ2-3; tentative D call: TRBD1 (6 bases). Germline CDR1 is KGHSH and CDR2 is LQKENI. V was trimmed by 2 bases and J by 5 bases, leaving 17 bases between them. This CDR3 is built from 16 residues. The CDR3 nucleotides are TGTGCCAGCTCACCAGGGTCGACAGGTCCGTTAGATACGCAGTATTTT. This gives the protein CASSPGSTGPLDTQYF.

The chain carries TRBV28 and TRBJ1-5; D is uncertain. Trimming took 5 bases from V and 5 from J, leaving 7 bases between them. CDR1 MDHEN and CDR2 SYDVKM come from the germline V gene. This CDR3 comprises 12 residues. CDR3 nucleotide sequence: TGTGCCAGCAGTCCCCCTTATCAGCCCCAGCATTTT. Protein: CASSPPYQPQHF.

This sequence joins TRBV5-5 and TRBJ2-7; TRBD2 might be the D (6 bases). The V gene lost 6 bases and the J gene lost 0 bases, with 19 bases spanning the gap. Germline V gene data show CDR1 as SGHKS and CDR2 as YYEKEE (reference sequence). The CDR3 runs to 16 residues. The CDR3 sequence: CASKPSGTQRSYEQYF. The CDR3 region has the DNA TGTGCCAGCAAACCATCCGGGACTCAACGCTCCTACGAGCAGTACTTC.

In this sample, this clone turned up a few times. The V call is TRBV9, the J call TRBJ1-6; a possible D gene is TRBD1 (5 bases). V lost 3 bases and J lost 6, with 10 bases in between. CDR1 is SGDLS, CDR2 YYNGEE, per germline. This CDR3 has 14 residues. The CDR3 sequence is CASSALDSNSPLHF. In DNA, the CDR3 is TGTGCCAGCAGCGCTTTAGACAGTAATTCACCCCTCCACTTT.

The chain links TRBV7-2 to TRBJ2-5, with 10 positions matching TRBD2. The V gene end was trimmed by 3 bases and the J gene end by 2 bases; junction bases not matched to a gene: 3. The CDR3 sequence is 15 residues long. From germline, CDR1 is SGHTA and CDR2 FQGNSA. As DNA, the CDR3 is TGTGCCAGCAGCTTTAGCGGGAGGATTCAAGAGACCCAGTACTTC. Translating gives CASSFSGRIQETQYF.

V usage is TRBV18 and J usage is TRBJ1-6; D uncertain. The CDR3 runs 15 residues. Germline assignment: CDR1 KGHSH and CDR2 LQKENI. V lost 5 bases, J lost 0 bases, and 8 bases lay in between. The DNA of the CDR3 is TGTGCCAGCTCAACAACCAGCTCCTATAATTCACCCCTCCACTTT. Encoded protein: CASSTTSSYNSPLHF.

The chain links TRBV7-3 to TRBJ1-2; weak D call: TRBD1 (5 bases). V gave up 5 bases and J gave up 3 bases, with 19 bases separating them. The CDR3 runs to 16 residues. In germline, CDR1 is SGHTA, CDR2 FQGTGA. The CDR3 loop is CASSTMGGGSYYGYTF. The CDR3 DNA reads as TGTGCCAGCAGCACTATGGGCGGGGGATCCTACTATGGCTACACCTTC.

The chain carries TRBV5-5 and TRBJ2-6, with D possibly TRBD1 on 5 matching bases. Deletions cut 0 bases from V and 4 bases from J, with 11 bases between. The CDR3 sequence is 16 residues long. Germline CDR1 reads SGHKS; CDR2 reads YYEKEE (reference sequence). The CDR3 DNA is TGTGCCAGCAGCTTGGCCAGGGCTCGAGGGGCCAACGTCCTGACTTTC. It is translated as CASSLARARGANVLTF.

This clone has a single count. The CDR3 region has the DNA TGTGCCAGCAGCCAGTTTTCAACTAGCACAGATACGCAGTATTTT. It yields the protein CASSQFSTSTDTQYF. The gene calls are TRBV3-1 (or the pseudogene TRBV3-2) and TRBJ2-3; D is unclear. The length of the CDR3 is 15 residues. Germline CDR1 is LGHDT and CDR2 is YNNKEL (reference sequence). V lost 3 bases to trimming and J lost 0 bases, with 10 bases between them.

CDR3 coding DNA: TGTGCCAGCAGCCAAGGGGGACAGGGGGTACCCCTCCACTTT. Translated: CASSQGGQGVPLHF. V usage is TRBV3-1 (or the pseudogene TRBV3-2) and J usage is TRBJ1-6, with 11 positions matching TRBD1. Germline lookup yields CDR1 LGHDT and CDR2 YNNKEL (reference sequence). Germline trimming cut 1 base from V and 12 bases from J; bases unmatched to any gene: 2. The CDR3 covers 14 residues.

The chain is built from TRBV6-1 and TRBJ2-3, with TRBD1 matching over 7 bases. J lost 3 bases, V lost 2 bases, and 8 bases had no gene match. The CDR3 totals 16 residues. Per the germline V gene, CDR1 is MNHNS and CDR2 is SASEGT. The CDR3 protein is CASSETAGGMTDTQYF. The CDR3 nucleotides are TGTGCCAGCAGTGAAACGGCAGGGGGAATGACAGATACGCAGTATTTT.

J is TRBJ1-1 and V is TRBV6-5; a possible D gene is TRBD1 (5 bases). V was clipped by 4 bases and J by 4 bases, with 10 bases between them. Per germline, CDR1 MNHEY and CDR2 SVGAGI. There are 13 residues in the CDR3. The DNA of the CDR3 is TGTGCCAGCAGTTCCCAGGGAGGCACTGAAGCTTTCTTT. Translated, it gives CASSSQGGTEAFF.

The rearrangement links TRBV6-1 to TRBJ1-2, with TRBD1 as a possible D gene (5 bases). The CDR3 is 16 amino acids. Trimming pared 1 base from V and 4 bases from J, leaving 16 bases between. From germline, CDR1 is MNHNS and CDR2 SASEGT. CDR3 loop: CASSEVGQEKVYGYTF. The DNA of the CDR3 is TGTGCCAGCAGTGAAGTTGGACAAGAGAAGGTCTATGGCTACACCTTC.